This T cell receptor beta chain is drawn from a study of T cell repertoires in cytomegalovirus infection. About the study: Based on public TCR beta signatures, there were indications of CMV infection and of a matching HLA type. Study-level points and caveats: Within the response measured ex vivo, HLA-C-restricted CMV-specific TCR beta clonotypes were dominant.

Comment on this clonotype: Antigen: not known. A read error may produce the germline difference seen at one junction end.

Per the germline V gene, CDR1 is SGHVS and CDR2 is FNYEAQ. This CDR3 contains 15 residues. One entry per CDR3 protein, called by TCRdb with MiXCR from the reads. The sample holds more than 150,000 distinct CDR3 sequences, approximately 17% seen once. Input material: CD8+ T cells from PBMCs. The sequence derives from a human donor in good health (CMV status not recorded). Some clones in this sample may be carry-over from other donors' samples. The genes are TRBV7-6 and TRBJ2-7; D not resolved. In DNA form, the CDR3 reads TGTGCCAGCAGCCCCCGCGCCGGTTTCTCCTACGAGCGGTACTTC. It specifies CASSPRAGFSYERYF.